Each of the 6 T cell receptor beta chains below was sequenced from the same sample in a study of blood T cells in healthy people across ages. Alongside a J-beta primer mix, a sample-barcoded 5' primer served in a second PCR lasting about 7 to 11 cycles. MiXCR, applied by TCRdb to the 5' RACE reads, yields one record per CDR3 protein. Of over 950,000 distinct CDR3 sequences listed, just over 50% are singletons. Material for sequencing was blood. The origin of the receptors is an older woman in good health.

The J gene is TRBJ2-7, the V gene TRBV5-1; D remains ambiguous. The DNA end is more similar to TRBJ2-5, so the J call may be wrong. The CDR3 has 13 residues. CDR1 SGHRS and CDR2 YFSETQ come from the germline V gene. The CDR3 sequence: CASSWTDPETQYF. For the CDR3, the DNA is TGCGCCAGCAGCTGGACGGACCCGGAGACCCAGTACTTC.

This clonotype showed up just a few times. The rearrangement links TRBV10-2 to TRBJ2-3, with D tentatively TRBD1 or TRBD2 (6 bases each). The V end was cut by 7 bases, the J end by 1 base, with 18 bases between. Germline CDR1 reads WSHSY; CDR2 reads SAAADI. This CDR3 is built from 16 residues. The CDR3 sequence is CASNMRSGEGTDTQYF. The CDR3 nucleotides are TGCGCCAGCAATATGAGGTCAGGGGAGGGCACAGATACGCAGTATTTT.

This clonotype showed up just a few times. The chain recombines TRBV7-2 with TRBJ2-5, with TRBD1 matching over 7 bases. The DNA end lines up better with TRBJ2-7; the J call may be wrong. This CDR3 comprises 14 residues. Per germline, CDR1 SGHTA and CDR2 FQGNSA. The CDR3 DNA reads TGTGCCAGCAGCCAGGGACAGACGCAATACGAGCAGTACTTC. This sequence encodes CASSQGQTQYEQYF.

V usage is TRBV6-6 and J usage is TRBJ1-5; 8 bases are a match to TRBD1. With 2 bases clipped from V and 4 bases from J, the junction kept 4 bases outside the gene matches. Per the germline V gene, CDR1 is MNHNY and CDR2 is SVGAGI (reference sequence). The CDR3 has 15 residues. In nucleotides, the CDR3 is TGTGCCAGCAGTTACCAGGGACAGGCGAATCAGCCCCAGCATTTT. Its translation: CASSYQGQANQPQHF.

The chain employs TRBV20-1 and TRBJ2-7; the D gene could be TRBD1 or TRBD2 (5 bases each). Deletions cut 4 bases from V and 3 bases from J, with 13 bases between. The V gene's germline CDR1 is DFQATT and CDR2 SNEGSKA (reference sequence). This CDR3 has 13 residues. CDR3 sequence (DNA): TGCAGTGCTATCCCGGGACGCCGCTACGAGCAGTACTTC. Its protein product is CSAIPGRRYEQYF.

The gene calls are TRBV7-3 and TRBJ1-2, with TRBD1 matching over 8 bases. This CDR3 spans 15 amino acids. CDR1 SGHTA and CDR2 FQGTGA come from the germline V gene. J lost 4 bases, V lost 3 bases, and 7 bases had no gene match. CDR3 in DNA: TGTGCCAGCAGCTTCGGACAGGGTGGAGGCTATGGCTACACCTTC. This gives the protein CASSFGQGGGYGYTF. Full variable domain (missing parts from reference TRBV7-3 and TRBJ1-2): GAGVSQTPSNKVTEKGKYVELRCDPISGHTALYWYRQSLGQGPEFLIYFQGTGAADDSGLPNDRFFAVRPEGSVSTLKIQRTERGDSAVYLCASSFGQGGGYGYTFGSGTRLTVV.